These T cell receptor beta chains were read from a single sample in a study of cytomegalovirus exposure and HLA in healthy donors. Sequencing used immunoSEQ multiplex PCR; TCRdb keeps in-frame clones, though not all of them. The sample shows 250,000 or so clones, more than 75% of them seen only once. Sample: PBMCs. These receptors were collected from a human donor in good health. Both conserved end residues are part of each CDR3. D genes are given only for firm matches. Clone size is given for some rows only: seen once, a few or many times, or a class if the clone is expanded.

-,TRBJ2-5,TRBV6-6,TRBD1,TGTGCCAGCAGGGGGGGACAGGGGGAGCAGTACTTC,CASRGGQGEQYF
-,TRBJ2-1,TRBV7-2,TRBD2,TGTGCCAGCAGGCGAACCGGGACTAGCGGGAGTAATGAGCAGTTCTTC,CASRRTGTSGSNEQFF
-,TRBJ1-2,TRBV7-9,-,TGTTCCAGCAGCGCGCCACAGGCTTATGGCTACACCTTC,CSSSAPQAYGYTF
-,TRBJ2-7,TRBV28,TRBD1,TGTGCCAGCAGTTACCACCGGACAGGGTTTGAGTACGAGCAGTACTTC,CASSYHRTGFEYEQYF
-,TRBJ2-1,TRBV28,TRBD1,TGTGCCAGCAGTGGGACAGGGTCCTACAATGAGCAGTTCTTC,CASSGTGSYNEQFF
-,TRBJ2-5,TRBV6-1,-,TGTGCCAGCAGTGCGGGATCCCAGGAGGCCCAGTACTTC,CASSAGSQEAQYF
-,TRBJ2-5,TRBV19,-,TGTGCCAGTAGTAGATCGGGGATCGAGACCCAGTACTTC,CASSRSGIETQYF
-,TRBJ1-1,TRBV5-8,-,TGTGCCAGCAGCTTGTATATGAACACTGAAGCTTTCTTT,CASSLYMNTEAFF
-,TRBJ2-3,TRBV7-9,TRBD2,TGTGCCAGCAGCTTATGGGGACTAGCGGGGAACACAGATACGCAGTATTTT,CASSLWGLAGNTDTQYF
-,TRBJ1-5,TRBV28,-,TGTGCCAGCAGTTATGACAGGTTACGAGGTCAGCCCCAGCATTTT,CASSYDRLRGQPQHF
-,TRBJ1-3,TRBV6-5,-,TGTGCCAGCAGTTACTCACAGGAAAACACCATATATTTT,CASSYSQENTIYF
-,TRBJ1-3,TRBV9,-,TGTGCCAGCAGCGTAGATGGCAGGGTTGGAAACACCATATATTTT,CASSVDGRVGNTIYF
-,TRBJ1-2,TRBV12-5,TRBD1,TGTGCTAGTGGTTCACCGCAGGGGGATGGCTACACCTTC,CASGSPQGDGYTF
-,TRBJ2-7,TRBV30,-,TGTGCCTGGGAAAGGGGCACGGAACCCTACGAGCAGTACTTC,CAWERGTEPYEQYF
-,TRBJ1-1,TRBV5-1,TRBD1,TGCGCCAGCAGCTTGTTGACAGGGAGAAGCGCTGAAGCTTTCTTT,CASSLLTGRSAEAFF
-,TRBJ2-1,TRBV5-1,TRBD1,TGCGCCAGCAGCTTCGGCAGGGGGCCTTACAATGAGCAGTTCTTC,CASSFGRGPYNEQFF
-,TRBJ2-1,TRBV9,TRBD2,TGTGCCAGCAGCAGAAGGACTAGCGGGACCAATGAGCAGTTCTTC,CASSRRTSGTNEQFF
-,TRBJ1-5,TRBV6-6,-,TGTGCCAGCATTCAACACGGAGATCAGCCCCAGCATTTT,CASIQHGDQPQHF
once,TRBJ2-3,TRBV4-2,-,TGTGCCAGCAGCCAAGGGGGCCTCCCCGATACGCAGTATTTT,CASSQGGLPDTQYF
-,TRBJ1-5,TRBV19,-,TGTGCCAGTACCCGCACCCACCAGGAACCCCAGCATTTT,CASTRTHQEPQHF
-,TRBJ2-7,TRBV5-6,TRBD2,TGTGCCAGCAGCTTGCCGTCTAGCGGGAGTATAAGGTACCCCTACGAGCAGTACTTC,CASSLPSSGSIRYPYEQYF
-,TRBJ1-4,TRBV7-9,-,TGTGCCAGCAGCTTAGCGACGGGAGCAACTAATGAAAAACTGTTTTTT,CASSLATGATNEKLFF
-,TRBJ2-5,TRBV11-2,-,TGTGCCAGCACATCAGGGGAGAGGGAAGAGACCCAGTACTTC,CASTSGEREETQYF
few,TRBJ2-7,TRBV18,TRBD1,TGTGCCAGCTCACCACCCGGCAGGGGGTTGTACGAGCAGTACTTC,CASSPPGRGLYEQYF
-,TRBJ1-5,TRBV19,TRBD1,TGTGCCAGTAGTACCGCCGGGACAGGGGCTCAGCCCCAGCATTTT,CASSTAGTGAQPQHF
-,TRBJ1-3,TRBV7-6,-,TGTGCCAGCAGTCCAATCTCTGGAAACACCATATATTTT,CASSPISGNTIYF
-,TRBJ1-1,TRBV19,-,TGTGCCAGTAGTATTGGACAGACGAACACTGAAGCTTTCTTT,CASSIGQTNTEAFF
-,TRBJ2-2,TRBV28,TRBD1,TGTGCCAGCAGCCACGGACAGGGAGATACCGGGGAGCTGTTTTTT,CASSHGQGDTGELFF
few,TRBJ2-6,TRBV4-3,-,TGCGCCAGCAGCCATTCCCGGAGGGCTGGGGCCAACGTCCTGACTTTC,CASSHSRRAGANVLTF
-,TRBJ2-1,TRBV30,-,TGTGCCTGGACTAGCGCCTCAAGGGAGCAGTTCTTC,CAWTSASREQFF
-,TRBJ1-1,TRBV5-1,-,TGCGCCAGCAGCTTGTTAGGCAGGGATAACACTGAAGCTTTCTTT,CASSLLGRDNTEAFF
-,TRBJ2-7,TRBV7-2,TRBD2,TGTGCCAGCAGCAACAGCGGGAGTGTCTCCTACGAGCAGTACTTC,CASSNSGSVSYEQYF
-,TRBJ2-5,TRBV6-1,TRBD1,TGTGCCAGCAGTGAGCCCCTCCGGGACAGGGTCTATTACTTC,CASSEPLRDRVYYF
-,TRBJ1-3,TRBV7-6,TRBD1,TGTGCCAGCAGCTTAGTTGGTTTGGCAGGGGGGATCTCTGGAAACACCATATATTTT,CASSLVGLAGGISGNTIYF
-,TRBJ2-1,TRBV19,TRBD2,TGTGCCAGTCGACTAGCGGACAATGAGCAGTTCTTC,CASRLADNEQFF
-,TRBJ1-3,TRBV12-5,-,TGTGCTAGCAGGGCTAGCTCTGGAAACACCATATATTTT,CASRASSGNTIYF
-,TRBJ1-2,TRBV6-6,-,TGTGCCAGCAGTTACCTCGGACTTAACTATGGCTACACCTTC,CASSYLGLNYGYTF
-,TRBJ1-6,TRBV7-9,-,TGTGCCAGCAGGAACGAAACAGGAGCATATTCACCCCTCCACTTT,CASRNETGAYSPLHF
once,TRBJ2-7,TRBV6-5,TRBD1,TGTGCCAGCAGTCTGCTCGACAGGGTCACCGAGCAGTACTTC,CASSLLDRVTEQYF
-,TRBJ1-5,TRBV4-1,TRBD1,TGCGCCAGCTCAGACGGGACAGCTTATAATCAGCCCCAGCATTTT,CASSDGTAYNQPQHF
-,TRBJ2-7,TRBV2,-,TGTGCCAGCAGTGCAGGGGACTCCTACGAGCAGTACTTC,CASSAGDSYEQYF